The rows below give T cell receptor beta chains drawn from one sample of a study of T-cell reconstitution after alpha-beta-depleted transplantation in children. MiXCR was run by TCRdb on the PCR reads, yielding one entry per CDR3 protein. The table lists around 960,000 distinct CDR3 sequences, about 30% of them singletons, with roughly 31% in the top ten. The sequences come from PBMCs, mostly from graft donor cells, collected 360 days after TCRalphabeta/CD19-depleted stem cell transplant. Every receptor here comes from a boy in the first two years of life who had a stem cell transplant for SCID, so the T cells may come from the graft donor. Each CDR3 is given with its conserved first and last residue. Only part of the rows carry a size: once, few, many, or a class if the clone is expanded.

V gene	J gene	clone size	CDR3 protein
TRBV5-1	TRBJ1-1	few	CASSATENTEAFF
TRBV12-3/TRBV12-4	TRBJ2-1	-	CASSLEWGDRESGNEQFF
TRBV12-3/TRBV12-4	TRBJ2-4	-	CASSPDGQGLPKNIQYF
TRBV4-1	TRBJ1-4	-	CASSLPGGGSYEKLFF
TRBV5-1	TRBJ2-7	-	CASSLDSLIYEQYF
TRBV20-1	TRBJ2-3	-	CSAEGPPARGDTQYF
TRBV5-1	TRBJ2-7	-	CASSHWGQGASEQYF
TRBV12-3/TRBV12-4	TRBJ2-5	-	CASSFGAGVETQYF
TRBV7-6	TRBJ2-2	-	CASSRFLAGGTNTGELFF
TRBV12-3/TRBV12-4	TRBJ2-1	-	CASSLGDPAEQFF
TRBV7-2	TRBJ2-1	few	CASSLLRASGGRNEQFF
TRBV2	TRBJ2-1	-	CASSEVWSGGRFPYNEQFF
TRBV28	TRBJ2-1	few	CASSRGALGGDNEQFF
TRBV28	TRBJ1-5	many	CASSLQRNQPQHF
TRBV20-1	TRBJ1-1	few	CSGRDAARLNTEAFF
TRBV12-3/TRBV12-4	TRBJ2-3	-	CASSLTGGPSPSTDTQYF
TRBV15	TRBJ2-4	-	CATSRNSGPLAKNIQYF
TRBV5-1	TRBJ2-7	-	CASSQGTGFDEQYF
TRBV28	TRBJ1-6	-	CASSFVGRSPLHF
TRBV28	TRBJ2-1	-	CASSLKLLGDEQFF
TRBV9	TRBJ2-3	few	CASSVLSSGGDTQYF
TRBV12-3/TRBV12-4	TRBJ2-1	few	CASSFTGRYNEQFF
TRBV21-1	TRBJ2-1	-	CASTRVPRGAHEQFF
TRBV9	TRBJ1-1	-	CASSVGPGGVSEAFF
TRBV24-1	TRBJ1-2	-	CATSDPGRRNYGYTF
TRBV20-1	TRBJ2-7	-	CSATNPRQAKLDEQYF
TRBV20-1	TRBJ2-1	few	CSARSVTQPYNEQFF
TRBV20-1	TRBJ1-1	-	CSAGGTGAEAFF
TRBV12-3/TRBV12-4	TRBJ1-4	few	CASSWTGAGEKLFF
TRBV9	TRBJ2-1	few	CASSVGISGGRKSSYNEQFF
TRBV20-1	TRBJ1-2	few	CSAREYGTGSANYGYTF
TRBV4-1	TRBJ2-7	once	CASSLPGQLYEQYF
TRBV25-1	TRBJ1-5	-	CASSETLSNQPQHF
TRBV20-1	TRBJ2-1	many	CSASHSSYNEQFF
TRBV28	TRBJ2-7	many	CASSQYGSYEQYF
TRBV15	TRBJ2-7	few	CATSPGDRGFAEQYF
TRBV27	TRBJ1-5	-	CASSTYWDQPQHF
TRBV9	TRBJ2-1	-	CASSVGQTTYNERFF
TRBV27	TRBJ1-6	few	CASSFGPRDTFPGSYNSPLHF
TRBV25-1	TRBJ2-7	few	CASNRRGFGYEQYF
TRBV30	TRBJ2-1	few	CAWNPRESYNEQFF
TRBV7-2	TRBJ1-1	-	CASTPPGIRPEAFF
TRBV4-1	TRBJ2-3	-	CASSGRGDTQYF
TRBV25-1	TRBJ1-2	-	CASSGMEEGYTF
TRBV20-1	TRBJ1-6	few	CSAADRSDNSPLHF
TRBV12-3/TRBV12-4	TRBJ2-7	many	CASRGDYEQYF
TRBV5-1	TRBJ2-3	-	CASSLDPGMSDTQYF
TRBV12-3/TRBV12-4	TRBJ2-3	-	CASTQTGLADTQYF
TRBV15	TRBJ2-4	few	CATSRTVGAKNIQYF
TRBV11-2	TRBJ1-2	-	CASSHALRGDYGYTF
TRBV20-1	TRBJ2-3	few	CSARPSKGQRTDTQYF
TRBV12-3/TRBV12-4	TRBJ2-3	once	CVSSLTRRTGWGRTQYF
TRBV5-1	TRBJ1-1	-	CASSFNMGPEAFF
TRBV28	TRBJ2-5	-	CASSLSRGRLKTQYF